The rows below give T cell receptor beta chains drawn from one sample of a study of spatial heterogeneity in lung cancer. TCRdb re-derived calls from the 5' RACE reads in MiXCR, one entry per CDR3 protein. Of some 10,000 distinct CDR3 sequences in the sample, around 9.1% were seen once. The sequencing here drew on PBMCs, taken at follow-up. The receptors shown here come from a female donor with early-stage non-small cell lung cancer. CDR3s include the opening cysteine and the closing phenylalanine or tryptophan. The order of the fields is V gene, J gene, CDR3 protein.

>TRBV20-1|TRBJ2-3
CSARRGTTDTQYF
>TRBV12-3/TRBV12-4|TRBJ1-4
CASSRRQGRGEKLFF
>TRBV7-9|TRBJ1-4
CASSLARGEFEKLFF
>TRBV20-1|TRBJ2-1
CSARQTSAIFGEQFF
>TRBV2|TRBJ1-2
CASSEGTFNYGYTF
>TRBV6-5|TRBJ2-3
CASSDRGEGTDTQYF
>TRBV9|TRBJ2-1
CASSPDGTSGAIEQFF
>TRBV6-6|TRBJ2-7
CASSFPEGEQYF
>TRBV5-1|TRBJ2-7
CASSKELTGDEQYF
>TRBV29-1|TRBJ1-1
CSVGRVTRGAFF
>TRBV6-2/TRBV6-3|TRBJ2-2
CASLWGTSGIGELFF
>TRBV12-3/TRBV12-4|TRBJ2-5
CASSFRWTGTETQYF
>TRBV18|TRBJ1-1
CASSPRTRGVMNTEAFF
>TRBV9|TRBJ2-1
CASRPAGREVLSEQFF
>TRBV2|TRBJ2-1
CASRGLARNLGQFF
>TRBV30|TRBJ1-1
CAWSVSPLQGEAFF
>TRBV20-1|TRBJ2-5
CSARDHPWRGGLETQYF
>TRBV12-3/TRBV12-4|TRBJ1-3
CASSPHGTGAGNTIYF
>TRBV20-1|TRBJ2-7
CSARGPRDGYEQYF
>TRBV28|TRBJ1-1
CGSSKTEAFF
>TRBV24-1|TRBJ2-7
CATSDVAGYEQYF
>TRBV20-1|TRBJ1-6
CSARRGQGHNSPLHF